One sample yielded the 20 T cell receptor beta chains listed below, sequenced in a study of T cell changes during pregnancy in multiple sclerosis. TCRdb's copy holds only in-frame clones and misses some; the assay was immunoSEQ multiplex PCR. The repertoire holds around 68,000 clones, with 91% as singletons. Material: peripheral blood, obtained after pregnancy. These receptor sequences come from a female donor in good health, enrolled as a control in a pregnancy study.

The rearrangement uses TRBV6-1 and TRBJ2-3; TRBD1 agrees at 9 bases. CDR3 length: 16 amino acids. Germline V CDR1 and CDR2: MNHNS, SASEGT. Trimming took 4 bases from V and 6 from J; bases not matched to a gene: 11. CDR3 in amino acids: CASSGGRDRAGDTQYF. The CDR3, as DNA: TGTGCCAGCAGTGGAGGACGGGACAGGGCCGGGGATACGCAGTATTTT.

The table lists this clone with a count of one. J is TRBJ1-2 and V is TRBV10-3, with TRBD1 as a possible D gene (6 bases). V shed 4 bases and J shed 8 bases, with 14 bases lying between them. Germline V lookup: CDR1 ENHRY, CDR2 SYGVKD. CDR3 length: 13 amino acids. The CDR3 loop is CAISGSRGEGYTF. CDR3 in DNA: TGTGCCATCAGTGGTAGCAGGGGCGAGGGCTACACCTTC.

This clone was observed a single time. The rearrangement uses TRBV30 and TRBJ2-7; D possibly corresponds to TRBD2 (7 bases). V was shortened by 3 bases and J by 0 bases, with 12 bases between the two germline ends. CDR3 length: 14 amino acids. Germline CDR1 is GTSNPN and CDR2 is SVGIG (reference sequence). The CDR3 region is CAWSGGLLSYEQYF. CDR3 DNA sequence: TGTGCCTGGAGCGGGGGGCTTCTCTCCTACGAGCAGTACTTC.

V is TRBV10-2 and J is TRBJ2-2; 8 bases line up with TRBD1. The CDR3 totals 16 residues. In germline, CDR1 is WSHSY, CDR2 SAAADI. J was trimmed by 0 bases and V by 6 bases; bases with no gene match: 6. As DNA, the CDR3 is TGCGCCAGCAGGGACAGGGCGCTGGCGAACACCGGGGAGCTGTTTTTT. Residues: CASRDRALANTGELFF.

CDR3 in DNA: TGTGCCAGCACGCAGGGGGCGCTTTGGGGCTACACCTTC. Translation: CASTQGALWGYTF. The chain carries TRBV2 and TRBJ1-2; TRBD1 matches at 8 bases. J was trimmed by 8 bases and V by 7 bases; bases with no gene match: 9. CDR3 size: 13 residues. Germline values: CDR1 SNHLY, CDR2 FYNNEI. Full variable domain (outside the CDR3, taken from reference TRBV2 and TRBJ1-2): EPEVTQTPSHQVTQMGQEVILRCVPISNHLYFYWYRQILGQKVEFLVSFYNNEISEKSEIFDDQFSVERPDGSNFTLKIRSTKLEDSAMYFCASTQGALWGYTFGSGTRLTVV.

This clone was counted a few times. The chain employs TRBV6-6 and TRBJ2-7, with 7 positions matching TRBD1. The germline CDR1 and CDR2 sequences are MNHNY and SVGAGI (reference sequence). This CDR3 region has 12 residues. With 6 bases clipped from V and 6 bases from J, the junction kept 5 bases outside the gene matches. CDR3 in DNA: TGTGCCAGCAGGATACAGGGGCGCGAGCAGTACTTC. Protein sequence: CASRIQGREQYF.

The V call is TRBV6-7, the J call TRBJ1-1, with D perhaps TRBD1 (6 bases). TRBV6-7 is known as an ORF, though its function is uncertain. V gave up 0 bases and J gave up 8 bases, with 22 bases separating them. The CDR3 is made up of 17 amino acids. The CDR3 DNA sequence: TGTGCCAGCAGTTACTCAGCCCTGGGACACCAGTCATCCGAAGCTTTCTTT. This gives the protein CASSYSALGHQSSEAFF.

The CDR3 protein is CASSSGTGYHQPQHF. Written as DNA, the CDR3 is TGTGCCAGCAGCTCCGGGACAGGGTACCATCAGCCCCAGCATTTT. The chain carries TRBV6-6 and TRBJ1-5; 9 nucleotides line up with TRBD1. Trimming took 6 bases from V and 5 from J; bases not matched to a gene: 8. The CDR3 is 15 amino acids. Looked up from germline, CDR1 is MNHNY and CDR2 is SVGAGI (reference sequence).

The rearrangement uses TRBV11-2 and TRBJ1-2; 12 positions agree with TRBD1. This CDR3 is built from 16 residues. Per germline, CDR1 SGHAT and CDR2 FQNNGV. V gave up 5 bases and J gave up 1 base; unmatched junction bases: 5. The DNA of the CDR3 is TGTGCCAGCAGCCGGGGACAGGGGGCATATAACTATGGCTACACCTTC. Residues: CASSRGQGAYNYGYTF.

This clone was found once. This sequence joins TRBV27 and TRBJ1-6, with D unresolved. In germline, CDR1 is MNHEY, CDR2 SMNVEV (reference sequence). The CDR3 is 14 amino acids. The V gene lost 5 bases and the J gene lost 7 bases, with 12 bases spanning the gap. This CDR3 reads CASSTPGENSPLHF. The CDR3 DNA follows: TGTGCCAGCAGTACACCCGGGGAAAATTCACCCCTCCACTTT.

The gene calls are TRBV5-1 and TRBJ2-7; a weak D match, TRBD1 (6 bases). Trimming pared 3 bases from V and 4 bases from J, leaving 14 bases between. The CDR3 is made up of 14 amino acids. Looked up from germline, CDR1 is SGHRS and CDR2 is YFSETQ. The DNA of the CDR3 is TGCGCCAGCAGCTCCGACAGGACAGAATACGAGCAGTACTTC. Translated, it gives CASSSDRTEYEQYF.

The rearrangement links TRBV9 to TRBJ2-7; 8 nucleotides align to TRBD2. With 0 bases clipped from V and 2 bases from J, the junction kept 16 bases outside the gene matches. This CDR3 is built from 19 residues. Germline-derived CDR1 and CDR2 are SGDLS and YYNGEE. The CDR3 bases are TGTGCCAGCAGCGTAGATCCGGGGGGGGCTGGCAGGCGGCCCTACGAGCAGTACTTC. Protein product: CASSVDPGGAGRRPYEQYF.

The chain employs TRBV2 and TRBJ2-7; D uncertain. Trimming left V 7 bases short and J 0 bases short, with 4 bases between. From germline, CDR1 is SNHLY and CDR2 FYNNEI. This CDR3 has 11 residues. The DNA for the CDR3 is TGTGCCAGCACCTACTCCTACGAGCAGTACTTC. Translating gives CASTYSYEQYF.

The chain links TRBV13 to TRBJ1-1; 9 nucleotides agree with TRBD1. V was pared by 5 bases and J by 0 bases, with 10 bases of the junction left unmatched. Germline CDR1 PRHDT, CDR2 FYEKMQ (reference sequence). This CDR3 spans 17 amino acids. This chain's CDR3 is CASSPTGDRGMNTEAFF. The CDR3 DNA reads as TGTGCCAGCAGCCCAACCGGCGACAGGGGGATGAACACTGAAGCTTTCTTT.

J is TRBJ2-2 and V is TRBV7-7; D may be TRBD1 (5 bases). Germline V CDR1 and CDR2: SSHAT, FNYEAQ (reference sequence). This CDR3 has 12 residues. V lost 4 bases and J lost 7, with 7 bases in between. For the CDR3, the DNA is TGTGCCAGCAGCTCAGGGAACGGGGAGCTGTTTTTT. It yields the protein CASSSGNGELFF.

The rearrangement joins TRBV25-1 to TRBJ1-2, with D perhaps TRBD1 (5 bases). Per the germline V gene, CDR1 is MGHDK and CDR2 is SYGVNS. V was clipped by 3 bases and J by 1 base, with 15 bases between them. The CDR3 contains 16 residues. The CDR3 region is CASSESGTGDNYGYTF. The CDR3 nucleotides are TGTGCCAGCAGTGAGTCCGGGACGGGGGATAACTATGGCTACACCTTC.

V gene TRBV2 combines with J gene TRBJ2-7, with D perhaps TRBD2 (5 bases). Looked up from germline, CDR1 is SNHLY and CDR2 is FYNNEI. This CDR3 contains 14 residues. Trimming removed 4 bases at V and 0 bases at J, with 10 bases between. The CDR3 reads CASSVREISYEQYF. In nucleotides, the CDR3 is TGTGCCAGCAGTGTAAGGGAGATCTCCTACGAGCAGTACTTC.

V usage is TRBV6-4 and J usage is TRBJ2-7, with 7 bases matching TRBD1. V lost 6 bases to trimming and J lost 4 bases; unmatched junction nucleotides: 6. The CDR3 extends over 13 amino acids. CDR1 is MRHNA and CDR2 is SNTAGT in the germline V gene. The CDR3 protein is CASSRDSQYEQYF. CDR3 DNA: TGTGCCAGCAGCCGGGACAGCCAATACGAGCAGTACTTC.

As for this clone: One junction end disagrees with the germline gene, perhaps due to a read error. The V and J genes are TRBV2 and TRBJ1-1, with TRBD1 matching 9 bases. The CDR3 consists of 14 residues. Germline V lookup: CDR1 SNHLY, CDR2 FYNNEI. Written as DNA, the CDR3 is TGTGCCAGCAGGGAAGACAGGGGGGGTCATGAAGCTTTCTTT. Translated, it gives CASREDRGGHEAFF.

The chain joins TRBV7-2 to TRBJ1-1; perhaps TRBD1 as D (6 bases). Looked up from germline, CDR1 is SGHTA and CDR2 is FQGNSA. The CDR3 is made up of 14 amino acids. Trimming took 4 bases from V and 4 from J, leaving 13 bases between them. This CDR3 reads CASSYRVGSTEAFF. The CDR3 DNA sequence: TGTGCCAGCAGCTACAGGGTTGGAAGCACTGAAGCTTTCTTT.